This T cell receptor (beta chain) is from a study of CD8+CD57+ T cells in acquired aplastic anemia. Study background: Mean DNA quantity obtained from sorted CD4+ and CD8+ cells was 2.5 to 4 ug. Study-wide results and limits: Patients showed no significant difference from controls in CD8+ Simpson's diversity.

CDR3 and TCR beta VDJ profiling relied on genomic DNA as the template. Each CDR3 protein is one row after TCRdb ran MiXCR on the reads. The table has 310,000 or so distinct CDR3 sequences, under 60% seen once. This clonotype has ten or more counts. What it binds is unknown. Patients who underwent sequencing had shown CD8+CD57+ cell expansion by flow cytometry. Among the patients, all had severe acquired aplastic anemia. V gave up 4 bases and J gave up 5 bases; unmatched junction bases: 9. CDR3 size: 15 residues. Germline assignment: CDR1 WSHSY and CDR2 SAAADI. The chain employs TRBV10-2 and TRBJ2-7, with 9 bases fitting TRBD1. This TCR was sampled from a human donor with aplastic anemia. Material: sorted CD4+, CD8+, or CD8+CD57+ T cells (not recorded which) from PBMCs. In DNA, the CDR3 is TGCGCCAGCAGTGGGCTAGGGACAGGGTCCCACGAGCAGTACTTC. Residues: CASSGLGTGSHEQYF.